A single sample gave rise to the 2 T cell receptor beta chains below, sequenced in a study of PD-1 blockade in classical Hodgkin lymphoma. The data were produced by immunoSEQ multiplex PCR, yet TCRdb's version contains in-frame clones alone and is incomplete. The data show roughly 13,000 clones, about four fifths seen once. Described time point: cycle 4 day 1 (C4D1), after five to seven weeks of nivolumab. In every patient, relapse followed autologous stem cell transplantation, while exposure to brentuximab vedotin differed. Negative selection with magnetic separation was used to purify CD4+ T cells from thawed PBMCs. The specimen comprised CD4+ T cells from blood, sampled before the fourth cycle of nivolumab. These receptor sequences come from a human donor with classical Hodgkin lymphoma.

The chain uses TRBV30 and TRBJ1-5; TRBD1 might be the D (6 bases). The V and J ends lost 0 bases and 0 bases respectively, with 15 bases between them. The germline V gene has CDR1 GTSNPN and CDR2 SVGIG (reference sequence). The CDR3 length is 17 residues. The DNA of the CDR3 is TGTGCCTGGAGTGTGAAGGGGGGGAAGTATAGCAATCAGCCCCAGCATTTT. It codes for CAWSVKGGKYSNQPQHF.

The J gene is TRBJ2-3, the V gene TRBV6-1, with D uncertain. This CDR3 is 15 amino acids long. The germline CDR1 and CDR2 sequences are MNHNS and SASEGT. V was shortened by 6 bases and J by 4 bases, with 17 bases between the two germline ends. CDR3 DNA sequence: TGTGCCAGCAGGGGAAAGGACCCATGGGCAGATACGCAGTATTTT. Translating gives CASRGKDPWADTQYF.